The rows below give T cell receptor beta chains drawn from one sample of a study of T cell repertoires in cytomegalovirus infection. From the reads, TCRdb called clonotypes with MiXCR, one entry per CDR3 protein. The data contain around 210,000 distinct CDR3 sequences, approximately 6.7% of them singletons. The sequenced sample consisted of PBMCs. These receptors were taken from a human donor in good health (CMV status not recorded). Some clones in this sample may be carry-over from other donors' samples. Each CDR3 is given with its conserved first and last residue. A D gene is named only where the DNA matches it firmly. Expanded clones get a size class; other rows say once, few or many, or leave the size out.

>TRBJ2-5|TRBV7-9|many|TRBD2
TGTGCCAGCAGCTGGGGGACTAGCGCGGTGGAGACCCAGTACTTC
CASSWGTSAVETQYF
>TRBJ1-2|TRBV20-1|many|.
TGCAGTGCTAGAGAGGCCGGGGTAGATGGCTACACCTTC
CSAREAGVDGYTF
>TRBJ1-5|TRBV28|many|.
TGTGCCAGCAGCGAGATAAGCAATCAGCCCCAGCATTTT
CASSEISNQPQHF
>TRBJ1-5|TRBV12-3/TRBV12-4|many|TRBD1
TGTGCCAGCACTCAGGGACAGGGTAGGGCGAGCAATCAGCCCCAGCATTTT
CASTQGQGRASNQPQHF
>TRBJ2-1|TRBV20-1|.|TRBD2
TGCAGTGCCCCGGCCGGGACTAGCGCGCCCGGGTACAATGAGCAGTTCTTC
CSAPAGTSAPGYNEQFF
>TRBJ2-3|TRBV28|many|.
TGTGCCAGCAGTGGGACCGCAGATACGCAGTATTTT
CASSGTADTQYF
>TRBJ2-3|TRBV19|many|.
TGTGCCAGTAGAGACCTAAGGGGGAGCACAGATACGCAGTATTTT
CASRDLRGSTDTQYF
>TRBJ2-7|TRBV2|many|TRBD1
TGTGCCACTCATCCCGGGACAGGGCCCTACGAGCAGTACTTC
CATHPGTGPYEQYF
>TRBJ2-2|TRBV2|many|TRBD1
TGTGCCAGCAGTGAACAGGGGGTCGTTGGCGGGGAGCTGTTTTTT
CASSEQGVVGGELFF
>TRBJ1-2|TRBV3-1|few|TRBD1
TGTGCCAGCAGCCAAGCTCAGGGGGCACATGAATGGGGCTACACCTTC
CASSQAQGAHEWGYTF
>TRBJ1-1|TRBV11-2|many|.
TGTGCCAGCAGCTTCGGGGACGGGGTCACTGAAGCTTTCTTT
CASSFGDGVTEAFF
>TRBJ2-7|TRBV27|many|TRBD2
TGTGCCACCCGGACTAGCGGAGGCTACTACGAGCAGTACTTC
CATRTSGGYYEQYF
>TRBJ2-2|TRBV28|.|.
TGTGCCAGCAGGGACAGAGTTAACACCGGGGAGCTGTTTTTT
CASRDRVNTGELFF
>TRBJ1-2|TRBV6-5|many|.
TGTGCCAGCAGTTCAGGGCTTTCGAGGGGTGGCTACACCTTC
CASSSGLSRGGYTF
>TRBJ2-7|TRBV2|many|TRBD1
TGTGCCAGCAGTGAAGCGGTACAGGGGGGCAACGAGCAGTACTTC
CASSEAVQGGNEQYF
>TRBJ2-3|TRBV3-1|.|TRBD2
TGTGCCAGCAGCCATCCTAGCGGGGAGGAAGATACGCAGTATTTT
CASSHPSGEEDTQYF
>TRBJ2-7|TRBV20-1|many|TRBD2
TGCAGTGTTAGGACTAGTCTTTACGAGCAGTACTTC
CSVRTSLYEQYF
>TRBJ2-7|TRBV6-2/TRBV6-3|.|TRBD1
TGTGCCAGCAGCTATGGGACAGACGACATCTACGAGCAGTACTTC
CASSYGTDDIYEQYF
>TRBJ2-3|TRBV20-1|many|TRBD2
TGCAGTGCGGATACTAGCGGGGGGACCACAGATACGCAGTATTTT
CSADTSGGTTDTQYF
>TRBJ2-1|TRBV20-1|many|.
TGCAGTGCTTATTACAATGAGCAGTTCTTC
CSAYYNEQFF
>TRBJ2-2|TRBV7-2|many|TRBD1
TGTGCCAGCAGTCGACAGGGCGTGAACACCGGGGAGCTGTTTTTT
CASSRQGVNTGELFF
>TRBJ1-2|TRBV19|many|TRBD1
TGTGCCAGTAGTCCCAACGGACAGGGATATGGCTACACCTTC
CASSPNGQGYGYTF
>TRBJ2-5|TRBV29-1|many|.
TGCAGCGTTGGGGCAGGGAAAGAGACCCAGTACTTC
CSVGAGKETQYF
>TRBJ1-6|TRBV6-5|.|TRBD1
TGTGCCAGCTCGAGGGACAGGGGGCTTCTGGATTCACCCCTCCACTTT
CASSRDRGLLDSPLHF
>TRBJ1-2|TRBV29-1|many|TRBD1
TGCAGCGTGGGGACAGGGGTCGTCTATGGCTACACCTTC
CSVGTGVVYGYTF
>TRBJ1-2|TRBV20-1|many|TRBD1
TGCAGTGCTTCAGGGGGCCATGGCTACACCTTC
CSASGGHGYTF
>TRBJ1-2|TRBV15|many|.
TGTGCCACCAGTAGAGATCGTCGTCTCGACTATGGCTACACCTTC
CATSRDRRLDYGYTF
>TRBJ1-3|TRBV5-1|.|.
TGCGCCAGCAGCTTGGATATGACTGGTGGAAACACCATATATTTT
CASSLDMTGGNTIYF
>TRBJ2-5|TRBV7-7|many|TRBD1
TGTGCTAGCAGCTTAGGCGGGACAGGGGGCTCTAAGACCCAGTACTTC
CASSLGGTGGSKTQYF
>TRBJ1-3|TRBV7-3|many|.
TGTGCCAGCAGCGCGGGGCAGGGTGACACCATATATTTT
CASSAGQGDTIYF
>TRBJ2-5|TRBV28|many|TRBD2
TGTGCCAGCAGGGCTAGCGGGGGGGCAGAGACCCAGTACTTC
CASRASGGAETQYF
>TRBJ2-5|TRBV11-2|once|.
TGTGCCAGCAGGGCTTACGGGGCGGGGACCCAGTACTTC
CASRAYGAGTQYF
>TRBJ2-3|TRBV19|many|.
TGTGCCAGTAGTATAAGGGGAACTCCTAGCACAGATACGCAGTATTTT
CASSIRGTPSTDTQYF
>TRBJ2-3|TRBV14|many|.
TGTGCCAGCAGCCAAGAAGGAATGGTGGGAGATACGCAGTATTTT
CASSQEGMVGDTQYF
>TRBJ2-1|TRBV28|many|.
TGTGCCAGCAGTTTACTTTCTGGGGGCCTGCACTTCAATGAGCAGTTCTTC
CASSLLSGGLHFNEQFF
>TRBJ2-3|TRBV5-1|many|.
TGCGCCACTTCCGTCGAGGTCCGCACAGATACGCAGTATTTT
CATSVEVRTDTQYF
>TRBJ2-5|TRBV7-9|many|.
TGTGCCAGCAGCCCACTTGGGTCGGTGGAGACCCAGTACTTC
CASSPLGSVETQYF
>TRBJ2-1|TRBV12-3/TRBV12-4|many|TRBD1
TGTGCCAGCAGTAAGGACAGGGGGTTTATCAGTGAGCAGTTCTTC
CASSKDRGFISEQFF
>TRBJ1-1|TRBV30|.|.
TGTGCCTGGTCCGACAGGCTGGACGAAGCTTTCTTT
CAWSDRLDEAFF
>TRBJ2-7|TRBV6-2/TRBV6-3|many|.
TGTGCCAGCAGCCCGCATTGGACCTACGAGCAGTACTTC
CASSPHWTYEQYF
>TRBJ2-7|TRBV7-9|many|.
TGTGCCAGCAGCACCCCAACGGGGGACAGCCTCTACGAGCAGTACTTC
CASSTPTGDSLYEQYF
>TRBJ2-1|TRBV12-3/TRBV12-4|many|TRBD1
TGTGCCAGCAGTTTAGGACAGGGATACAATGAGCAGTTCTTC
CASSLGQGYNEQFF
>TRBJ2-3|TRBV5-1|many|.
TGCGCCAGCAGCTTGACCCTAGAGGGCACAGATACGCAGTATTTT
CASSLTLEGTDTQYF
>TRBJ1-2|TRBV28|.|.
TGTGCCAGCTCATCCTACGGAGAGGGGAACTATGGCTACACCTTC
CASSSYGEGNYGYTF
>TRBJ2-2|TRBV11-2|many|TRBD2
TGTGCCAGCAGCAGGAGGGCAGGGAGGGCGTCCGGGGAGCTGTTTTTT
CASSRRAGRASGELFF
>TRBJ2-7|TRBV10-1|.|.
TGCGCCAGCAGTGAGGGGGACTCCTACGAGCAGTACTTC
CASSEGDSYEQYF
>TRBJ1-2|TRBV29-1|many|.
TGCAGCGTTGATCGATTTGCATCCCGGTTTGGATCTAACTATGGCTACACCTTC
CSVDRFASRFGSNYGYTF
>TRBJ1-6|TRBV20-1|few|TRBD1
TGCAGTGCCCTGTTCGACAGGGTGAATTCACCCCTCCACTTT
CSALFDRVNSPLHF
>TRBJ2-2|TRBV4-1|many|.
TGCGCCAGCAGCGGGCGTAGAGGGGTAACCACGAGAACCGGGGAGCTGTTTTTT
CASSGRRGVTTRTGELFF
>TRBJ1-2|TRBV7-2|many|TRBD1
TGTGCCAGCAGCTGGACAGGGGATGGCTACACCTTC
CASSWTGDGYTF
>TRBJ2-4|TRBV19|many|.
TGTGCCAGTAGTATAGTGGTCCGAGGATTGAGGGAAGCCAAAAACATTCAGTACTTC
CASSIVVRGLREAKNIQYF
>TRBJ2-7|TRBV7-6|many|.
TGTGCCAGCAGCCCCCCAGACAGGAGCTACGAGCAGTACTTC
CASSPPDRSYEQYF
>TRBJ2-2|TRBV20-1|many|TRBD2
TGCAGTGCTAGGCCTAGCGGGACGAACACCGGGGAGCTGTTTTTT
CSARPSGTNTGELFF
>TRBJ2-2|TRBV2|few|.
TGTGCCAGCAGTGAAGGAAGCGGGGAGCTGTTTTTT
CASSEGSGELFF
>TRBJ1-2|TRBV6-2/TRBV6-3|many|.
TGTGCCAGCGGACGGGGAGGGTCAGCCCCTAACTATGGCTACACCTTC
CASGRGGSAPNYGYTF